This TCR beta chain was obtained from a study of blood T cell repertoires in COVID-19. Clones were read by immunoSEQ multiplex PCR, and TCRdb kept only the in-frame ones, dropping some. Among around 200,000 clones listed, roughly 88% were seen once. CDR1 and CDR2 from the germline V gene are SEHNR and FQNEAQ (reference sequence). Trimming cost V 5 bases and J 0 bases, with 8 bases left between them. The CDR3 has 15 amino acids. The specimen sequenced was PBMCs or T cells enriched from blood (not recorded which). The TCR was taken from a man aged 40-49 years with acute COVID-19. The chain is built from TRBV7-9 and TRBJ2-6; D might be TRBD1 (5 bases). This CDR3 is CASSPTASGANVLTF. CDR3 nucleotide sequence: TGTGCCAGCAGCCCGACAGCCTCTGGGGCCAACGTCCTGACTTTC.